The clone carrying this T cell receptor beta chain was found many times. Its specificity is unknown. This specimen belongs to a study of identical twins. Template switching supplied a universal primer site; unique molecular identifiers were carried on the cDNA. TCRdb itself ran the 5' RACE reads through MiXCR, one entry per CDR3 protein. This sample has about 530,000 distinct CDR3 sequences, with 12% to 15% found just once. Study-wide points: Insertion counts were lower in abundant cord blood beta clonotypes, a trend that memory repertoires did not show. Partial confounding of zero-insertion analyses by invariant MAIT and iNKT cells was possible. Among beta out-of-frame sequences, excess sharing between twins appeared weaker.

Losses at the gene ends were 0 bases for V and 7 bases for J; bases not matched to a gene: 4. The length of the CDR3 is 15 residues. The germline CDR1 and CDR2 sequences are SGHRS and YFSETQ. This sample was also put to use in a study of yellow fever vaccine responses in identical twins.

The sequencing input was CD4+ T cells sorted from blood. The chain carries TRBV5-1 and TRBJ1-6, with 7 bases that match TRBD1. This TCR derives from a woman younger than 30 in good health. Here the CDR3 reads CASSLDPGGNSPLHF. CDR3 nucleotide sequence: TGCGCCAGCAGCTTGGATCCAGGGGGGAATTCACCCCTCCACTTT.